These 10 T cell receptor beta chains originate from one sample sequenced in a study of cytomegalovirus exposure and HLA in healthy donors. Use of 60 Vbeta and 13 Jbeta primers characterized the PCR. Method: immunoSEQ multiplex PCR; TCRdb's copy keeps in-frame clones and lacks some. The sample yields over 70,000 clones, roughly 72% seen once. The sequencing sample was made of PBMCs. All receptors derive from a man younger than 45 in good health and CMV-seropositive.

The chain combines TRBV9 with TRBJ2-3; 8 bases line up with TRBD2. The CDR3 totals 17 residues. Germline V lookup: CDR1 SGDLS, CDR2 YYNGEE. With 0 bases clipped from V and 1 base from J, the junction kept 7 bases outside the gene matches. The CDR3 nucleotides are TGTGCCAGCAGCGTAGCTCTGAGTAGCGGGGGCACAGATACGCAGTATTTT. It codes for CASSVALSSGGTDTQYF.

The chain joins TRBV4-1 to TRBJ2-3; TRBD2 might be the D (5 bases). This CDR3 spans 14 amino acids. Germline V gives CDR1 MGHRA, CDR2 YSYEKL. V lost 5 bases and J 5 bases, leaving 14 bases between the germline ends. The CDR3, as DNA: TGCGCCAGCAGCTCGGGCCTAGAGGGAGATACGCAGTATTTT. Residues: CASSSGLEGDTQYF.

This chain joins TRBV5-6 and TRBJ1-3, with a tentative D call TRBD1 (6 bases). There are 16 residues in the CDR3. Germline V lookup: CDR1 SGHDT, CDR2 YYEEEE. V was pared by 5 bases and J by 4 bases, with 19 bases between. CDR3 in amino acids: CASSRSGGGEGNTIYF. DNA of the CDR3: TGTGCCAGCAGTCGCTCGGGAGGGGGTGAAGGAAACACCATATATTTT.

This clone was seen a single time. V is TRBV9 and J is TRBJ2-7, with 8 bases aligning to TRBD1. The J segment lost 3 bases and the V segment lost 4 bases, leaving 6 bases of the junction unmatched. The germline V gene has CDR1 SGDLS and CDR2 YYNGEE. The CDR3 totals 14 residues. CDR3 in amino acids: CASSPGTGDYEQYF. DNA of the CDR3: TGTGCCAGCAGCCCCGGGACAGGTGACTACGAGCAGTACTTC.

This chain uses TRBV9 with TRBJ2-1; weak D call: TRBD2 (7 bases). Germline assignment: CDR1 SGDLS and CDR2 YYNGEE. V shed 3 bases and J shed 9 bases, with 22 bases lying between them. This CDR3 contains 16 residues. The DNA of the CDR3 is TGTGCCAGCAGCGCCACTGTAGCAAGAGGGGGGGGTGAGCAGTTCTTC. Its translation: CASSATVARGGGEQFF.

The chain is built from TRBV7-9 and TRBJ2-1; 9 bases are shared with TRBD2. The ends lost 0 bases at V and 7 bases at J; junction bases unmatched: 4. The CDR3 length is 15 residues. Germline-derived CDR1 and CDR2 are SEHNR and FQNEAQ (reference sequence). For the CDR3, the DNA is TGTGCCAGCAGCTTAGCGGTAGCGGGAGTAAATGAGCAGTTCTTC. This encodes CASSLAVAGVNEQFF.

The chain couples TRBV2 to TRBJ1-5; TRBD1 is a possible D gene (5 bases). The CDR3 extends over 14 amino acids. Germline V lookup: CDR1 SNHLY, CDR2 FYNNEI. The V end was cut by 8 bases, the J end by 4 bases, with 15 bases between. CDR3 loop: CASAPRGGNQPQHF. In nucleotides, the CDR3 is TGTGCCAGCGCTCCGAGGGGAGGGAATCAGCCCCAGCATTTT.

This chain joins TRBV7-8 and TRBJ2-5, with no clear D. The germline CDR1 and CDR2 sequences are SGHVS and FQNEAQ. The CDR3 covers 14 residues. Trimming pared 0 bases from V and 0 bases from J, leaving 5 bases between. The CDR3 DNA sequence: TGTGCCAGCAGCTTAGCGGAGTACCAAGAGACCCAGTACTTC. This sequence encodes CASSLAEYQETQYF.

The V call is TRBV9, the J call TRBJ1-3; D may be TRBD1 (6 bases). Germline V gene data show CDR1 as SGDLS and CDR2 as YYNGEE. Trimming removed 6 bases from V and 1 base from J, with 11 bases in between. This CDR3 is 14 amino acids long. As DNA, the CDR3 is TGTGCCAGCAAATCAGACAGGTCTGGAAACACCATATATTTT. Translated, it gives CASKSDRSGNTIYF.

For the CDR3, the DNA is TGTGCCAGCACGTATAGCGGGTTTTCCACCGGGGAGCTGTTTTTT. Translated: CASTYSGFSTGELFF. The rearrangement joins TRBV9 to TRBJ2-2, with TRBD2 matching 7 bases. V shed 6 bases and J 4 bases; nucleotides not matched to a gene: 9. This CDR3 has 15 amino acids. The V gene's germline CDR1 is SGDLS and CDR2 YYNGEE.